This TCR beta chain was sequenced for a study of T cell changes during pregnancy in multiple sclerosis. CDR3 size: 15 residues. Per the germline V gene, CDR1 is MNHEY and CDR2 is SVGAGI. V was clipped by 6 bases and J by 0 bases, with 12 bases between them. Repertoires were generated with immunoSEQ multiplex PCR, while TCRdb's copy carries only in-frame clones and drops some. This table has roughly 40,000 clones, 88% appearing once. The clonotype comes from a female donor with multiple sclerosis, enrolled in a pregnancy study. The rearrangement uses TRBV6-5 and TRBJ2-1, with a possible D match to TRBD1 (6 bases). The sequencing used CD4+ T cells from peripheral blood mononuclear cells, collected before pregnancy. CDR3 region: CASRHAGDSYNEQFF. DNA for the CDR3: TGTGCCAGCAGGCATGCAGGGGACTCCTACAATGAGCAGTTCTTC.